The 17 T cell receptor beta chains given below trace back to one sample, sequenced in a study of blood T cell repertoires in COVID-19. The protocol was immunoSEQ multiplex PCR, while the TCRdb copy is restricted to in-frame clones and leaves out a portion. The table has around 62,000 clones, 65% to 90% seen once. Sample: peripheral blood. The receptors come from a man between 45 and 60 years old with acute or convalescent COVID-19.

The chain links TRBV5-8 to TRBJ1-1, with 8 bases fitting TRBD1. The CDR3 is 14 amino acids. V trimming: 6 bases; J trimming: 5 bases; junction bases outside the gene matches: 9. Germline V gene data show CDR1 as SGHTS and CDR2 as YDEGEE. The CDR3 bases are TGTGCCAGCAACCGACAGGGGCGACGGACTGAAGCTTTCTTT. This sequence encodes CASNRQGRRTEAFF.

J is TRBJ2-4 and V is TRBV6-5; 9 positions agree with TRBD1. The germline V gene has CDR1 MNHEY and CDR2 SVGAGI. V lost 0 bases, J lost 8 bases, and 5 bases stayed unmatched. CDR3 length: 15 residues. DNA for the CDR3: TGTGCCAGCAGTTACTCGTCCAGGACAGGGGACATTCAGTACTTC. Its protein is CASSYSSRTGDIQYF.

This clone has only one observation. The chain is built from TRBV5-1 and TRBJ1-1; TRBD1 agrees at 10 bases. J lost 4 bases, V lost 4 bases, and 4 bases had no gene match. This CDR3 comprises 14 residues. The germline gives CDR1 SGHRS, CDR2 YFSETQ. As DNA, the CDR3 is TGCGCCAGCAGCCGACAGGGGGCGGGCACTGAAGCTTTCTTT. Amino acid sequence: CASSRQGAGTEAFF.

J is TRBJ1-3 and V is TRBV5-1, with TRBD1 matching 8 bases. CDR1 and CDR2 (germline): SGHRS, YFSETQ. J gave up 0 bases and V 4 bases, and 3 bases lay outside the gene matches. This CDR3 is built from 15 residues. The CDR3 sequence: CASSGGTGSGNTIYF. The CDR3 DNA is TGCGCCAGCAGCGGGGGGACAGGCTCTGGAAACACCATATATTTT.

This chain joins TRBV12-1 and TRBJ2-7; no check of the table's D call, TRBD1, against the DNA was made. TRBV12-1 is marked as a pseudogene. This CDR3 has 13 residues. CDR3 bases: TGTGCCAGCAGCTTCACCGACAGCTACGAGCAGTACGTC. Translated, it gives CASSFTDSYEQYV.

The J gene is TRBJ2-3, the V gene TRBV19, with TRBD2 matching 12 bases. This CDR3 has 15 amino acids. V trimming: 7 bases; J trimming: 6 bases; junction bases outside the gene matches: 8. CDR1 and CDR2 from the germline V gene are LNHDA and SQIVND (reference sequence). The CDR3: CASTLLAGGGDTQYF. DNA of the CDR3: TGTGCCAGTACCCTACTAGCGGGGGGCGGTGATACGCAGTATTTT. The complete variable domain, with remaining parts taken from reference TRBV19 and TRBJ2-3, reads DGGITQSPKYLFRKEGQNVTLSCEQNLNHDAMYWYRQDPGQGLRLIYYSQIVNDFQKGDIAEGYSVSREKKESFPLTVTSAQKNPTAFYLCASTLLAGGGDTQYFGPGTRLTVL.

This clone was seen only once. V and J are TRBV4-1 and TRBJ2-1, with D possibly matching TRBD2 (6 bases). Germline V gene data show CDR1 as MGHRA and CDR2 as YSYEKL. V was cut by 1 base and J by 2 bases, with 9 bases left in between. The CDR3 runs to 15 residues. The CDR3 sequence: CASSQAGEPYNEQFF. CDR3 coding DNA: TGCGCCAGCAGCCAAGCGGGGGAGCCCTACAATGAGCAGTTCTTC.

The chain joins TRBV6-6 to TRBJ2-5; 8 bases are a match to TRBD2. Germline V gene sequence: CDR1 MNHNY, CDR2 SVGAGI (reference sequence). The junction had 18 bases not matched to a gene; V was cut back by 5 bases and J by 1 base. The CDR3 is 19 amino acids. CDR3 sequence: CASSPRDGKRGPLQETQYF. CDR3 in DNA: TGTGCCAGCAGTCCCAGAGACGGAAAGCGGGGGCCCCTCCAAGAGACCCAGTACTTC.

The chain carries TRBV19 and TRBJ2-1; tentatively, D is TRBD2 (6 bases). The CDR3 covers 15 residues. Germline V lookup: CDR1 LNHDA, CDR2 SQIVND (reference sequence). Trimming removed 5 bases at V and 2 bases at J, with 13 bases between. CDR3 sequence reads: CASSPGGLTYNEQFF. The CDR3 coding sequence is TGTGCCAGTAGTCCCGGGGGTCTAACCTACAATGAGCAGTTCTTC.

The chain uses TRBV11-2 and TRBJ2-2; TRBD2 agrees at 11 bases. Germline V gene sequence: CDR1 SGHAT, CDR2 FQNNGV. CDR3 length: 15 residues. The trim removed 3 bases at V and 6 bases at J, leaving 3 bases unmatched. Written as DNA, the CDR3 is TGTGCCAGCAGCTTTAGCGGGGGGGCCCCCGGGGAGCTGTTTTTT. Residues: CASSFSGGAPGELFF.

J is TRBJ2-5 and V is TRBV4-1, with D possibly being TRBD2 (5 bases). V was pared by 4 bases and J by 2 bases, with 17 bases between. The CDR3 has 16 amino acids. Germline loops: CDR1 MGHRA, CDR2 YSYEKL. The CDR3 spells CASSPSGERRQETQYF. In DNA form, the CDR3 reads TGCGCCAGCAGCCCCTCTGGGGAGCGTCGACAAGAGACCCAGTACTTC.

This clone was seen only once. The rearrangement uses TRBV9 and TRBJ2-1; TRBD2 matches 9 bases. CDR1 and CDR2 from the germline V gene are SGDLS and YYNGEE. This CDR3 comprises 15 residues. V shed 4 bases and J 7 bases; nucleotides not matched to a gene: 9. CDR3 sequence reads: CASSLSGGGANEQFF. The CDR3 region has the DNA TGTGCCAGCAGCCTTTCTGGCGGGGGGGCTAATGAGCAGTTCTTC.

V gene TRBV14 combines with J gene TRBJ1-6; D ambiguous. This CDR3 spans 20 amino acids. Germline CDR1 SGHDN, CDR2 FVKESK. Trimming shortened V by 6 bases and J by 0 bases, and 24 bases separated the two germline ends. This chain's CDR3 is CASSPILVQFKSSYNSPLHF. DNA of the CDR3: TGTGCCAGCAGTCCAATCCTTGTACAATTTAAAAGCTCCTATAATTCACCCCTCCACTTT.

The chain recombines TRBV19 with TRBJ2-5, with TRBD2 identical over 11 bases. CDR3 length: 20 amino acids. V lost 4 bases, J lost 2 bases, and 18 bases stayed unmatched. Germline V gene lookup returns CDR1 LNHDA and CDR2 SQIVND (reference sequence). CDR3 sequence reads: CASSRSGNAAGLAEQETQYF. CDR3 sequence (DNA): TGTGCCAGTAGTAGGTCGGGAAACGCGGCGGGACTAGCGGAGCAAGAGACCCAGTACTTC. Full variable domain (missing parts from reference TRBV19 and TRBJ2-5): DGGITQSPKYLFRKEGQNVTLSCEQNLNHDAMYWYRQDPGQGLRLIYYSQIVNDFQKGDIAEGYSVSREKKESFPLTVTSAQKNPTAFYLCASSRSGNAAGLAEQETQYFGPGTRLLVL.

This clone has only a few counts. This chain connects TRBV5-1 to TRBJ1-2, with 12 bases lining up with TRBD1. This CDR3 comprises 15 residues. Germline V CDR1 and CDR2: SGHRS, YFSETQ. Trimming took 3 bases from V and 5 from J; bases not matched to a gene: 5. The CDR3 loop reads CASSWGTGGAYGYTF. The CDR3 DNA is TGCGCCAGCAGCTGGGGGACAGGGGGCGCATATGGCTACACCTTC.

The gene calls are TRBV19 and TRBJ2-1; D is possibly TRBD1 (5 bases). CDR1 and CDR2 from the germline V gene are LNHDA and SQIVND (reference sequence). The germline V and J ends were trimmed by 7 bases and 2 bases, with 15 bases remaining between them. The CDR3 loop spans 15 amino acids. This CDR3 is CASTYDSSPYNEQFF. In nucleotides, the CDR3 is TGTGCCAGTACCTATGACAGTTCCCCCTACAATGAGCAGTTCTTC.

J is TRBJ2-5 and V is TRBV25-1; D not certain. The germline V and J ends were trimmed by 5 bases and 1 base, with 14 bases remaining between them. Germline V gene sequence: CDR1 MGHDK, CDR2 SYGVNS. The CDR3 runs to 15 residues. The CDR3 spells CASSLAGLTQETQYF. The CDR3 nucleotides read TGTGCCAGCAGTTTGGCAGGTTTGACCCAAGAGACCCAGTACTTC.